This TCR beta chain was sequenced for a study of T cell responses to AZD1222 COVID-19 vaccine. Sequenced by immunoSEQ multiplex PCR; TCRdb stores in-frame clones only, minus some. Of about 20,000 clones listed, roughly 80% were seen once; the top ten hold approximately 16%. The CDR3 totals 17 residues. This clone was observed a few times. The sequence was collected from an adult who received the AZD1222 COVID-19 vaccine. The chain is built from TRBV21-1 and TRBJ2-1; the table calls TRBD1, which could not be checked here. TRBV21-1 is assigned pseudogene status. The sample in question was peripheral blood, obtained 28 days after the second AZD1222 dose. This chain's CDR3 is CASSNPTGTGETMGQFF. CDR3 DNA sequence: TGTGCCAGCAGCAACCCTACCGGGACAGGAGAGACAATGGGGCAGTTCTTC.